The 32 T cell receptor beta chains listed next were all sequenced from one sample in a study of T cells expressing NK-cell markers. TCRdb reprocessed the 5' RACE reads and stores each CDR3 protein as one record, lacking DNA. The specimen's table records 500,000 to 700,000 distinct CDR3 sequences. Sequenced: blood T cells: a sorted CD56 or NKG2C T cell subset, CD4+ or CD8+ T cells, or bulk PBMC T cells (not recorded which). Receptors were obtained from a man aged 18 to 30 in good health.

The chain has TRBV5-5 and TRBJ2-3; TCRdb proposes TRBD1, but this gene call is untestable without DNA. In germline, CDR1 is SGHKS, CDR2 YYEKEE (reference sequence). The CDR3 contains 15 residues. The CDR3 reads CASSLVGDQVDTQYF.

The CDR3 spells CASSTRDRGRNTEAFF. The chain couples TRBV5-1 to TRBJ1-1; TCRdb designates TRBD1, a call that cannot be tested without DNA. Germline V gene sequence: CDR1 SGHRS, CDR2 YFSETQ. The CDR3 extends over 16 amino acids.

The chain combines TRBV7-9 with TRBJ2-3; TCRdb names TRBD1, which stays unverified in the absence of DNA. Germline CDR1 reads SEHNR; CDR2 reads FQNEAQ (reference sequence). The CDR3 is 15 residues long. The CDR3 spells CASSFRGQSADTQYF.

The gene calls are TRBV6-5 and TRBJ2-1; with no DNA, the TCRdb D assignment of TRBD2 cannot be verified. The CDR3 spans 15 residues. Looked up from germline, CDR1 is MNHEY and CDR2 is SVGAGI. The CDR3 sequence is CASSSPGLAYNEQFF.

V and J are TRBV12-3 or TRBV12-4 and TRBJ2-3; with no DNA, the TCRdb D assignment of TRBD1 cannot be verified. The CDR3 loop spans 12 amino acids. CDR3 sequence reads: CASSFPGNTQYF.

The V and J genes are TRBV20-1 and TRBJ2-5; the TCRdb D gene call, TRBD2, has no DNA to confirm it. From germline, CDR1 is DFQATT and CDR2 SNEGSKA (reference sequence). The length of the CDR3 is 13 residues. This CDR3 is CSGAGVLRETQYF.

CDR3 in amino acids: CASSVVLAENTGELFF. V is TRBV9 and J is TRBJ2-2. This CDR3 has 16 residues. Germline values: CDR1 SGDLS, CDR2 YYNGEE. Combining the CDR3 with reference TRBV9 and TRBJ2-2 gives the whole variable domain DSGVTQTPKHLITATGQRVTLRCSPRSGDLSVYWYQQSLDQGLQFLIQYYNGEERAKGNILERFSAQQFPDLHSELNLSSLELGDSALYFCASSVVLAENTGELFFGEGSRLTVL.

The chain joins TRBV6-4 to TRBJ2-1; TCRdb picks TRBD2, but there is no DNA to check that call. The CDR3 sequence is 12 residues long. Germline V gene lookup returns CDR1 MRHNA and CDR2 SNTAGT. The CDR3 here is CASSTGTSEQFF.

The V and J genes are TRBV4-3 and TRBJ1-4; the D gene TCRdb calls, TRBD1, cannot be checked with no DNA. The CDR3 is made up of 16 amino acids. CDR1 is LGHNA, CDR2 YSLEER, per germline. CDR3 residues: CASSLYPTGVNEKLFF.

The genes are TRBV27 and TRBJ2-6. The CDR3 loop spans 17 amino acids. Germline-derived CDR1 and CDR2 are MNHEY and SMNVEV (reference sequence). CDR3 loop: CASSFISASSGANVLTF.

The chain joins TRBV12-3 or TRBV12-4 to TRBJ1-5. The CDR3 spans 13 residues. The CDR3 spells CASSPGLGQPQHF.

This chain connects TRBV7-9 to TRBJ2-1. The CDR3 runs to 13 residues. The V gene's germline CDR1 is SEHNR and CDR2 FQNEAQ (reference sequence). CDR3 residues: CAGGLAGYNEQFF.

The chain joins TRBV4-1 to TRBJ2-3; TCRdb returns TRBD2, unconfirmable since there is no DNA. This CDR3 contains 14 residues. Per the germline V gene, CDR1 is MGHRA and CDR2 is YSYEKL. The CDR3 loop is CASRGRESTDTQYF.

This chain's CDR3 is CAIRGQRLYEQYF. V and J are TRBV10-3 and TRBJ2-7; TCRdb outputs TRBD1, but without DNA this stays unchecked. The CDR3 loop spans 13 amino acids. Germline V CDR1 and CDR2: ENHRY, SYGVKD.

The chain employs TRBV20-1 and TRBJ1-6; TCRdb lists TRBD1, though no DNA is available to test this call. Germline CDR1 is DFQATT and CDR2 is SNEGSKA (reference sequence). This CDR3 contains 15 residues. The CDR3 spells CSPKTLGQGDSPLHF.

The genes are TRBV7-9 and TRBJ2-2; TCRdb proposes TRBD2, but this gene call is untestable without DNA. This CDR3 comprises 14 residues. The germline V gene encodes CDR1 SEHNR and CDR2 FQNEAQ (reference sequence). The chain's CDR3 is CASSPQALTGELFF.

This chain uses TRBV3-1 with TRBJ2-1. CDR3 length equals 13 residues. Germline loops: CDR1 LGHDT, CDR2 YNNKEL (reference sequence). The CDR3 protein is CASSQVAHNEQFF.

This sequence joins TRBV4-3 and TRBJ2-1; with no DNA, the TCRdb D assignment of TRBD1 cannot be verified. Germline V gene sequence: CDR1 LGHNA, CDR2 YSLEER. The CDR3 totals 16 residues. CDR3 protein: CASSPWGSAYFDEQFF.

V gene TRBV7-9 combines with J gene TRBJ2-1; no DNA is available, so the TRBD2 call from TCRdb remains unchecked. The length of the CDR3 is 11 residues. CDR1 SEHNR and CDR2 FQNEAQ come from the germline V gene (reference sequence). The CDR3 protein is CASSLPAPAFF.

The rearrangement uses TRBV20-1 and TRBJ2-7; as DNA is missing, the TRBD1 call by TCRdb cannot be tested. Germline-derived CDR1 and CDR2 are DFQATT and SNEGSKA (reference sequence). There are 16 residues in the CDR3. The CDR3 loop is CSARNGGRNQTYEQYF.

The chain is built from TRBV18 and TRBJ2-6; TCRdb's assignment of TRBD2 cannot be checked, as there is no DNA. This CDR3 has 16 residues. Looked up from germline, CDR1 is KGHSH and CDR2 is LQKENI. The CDR3 reads CASSPGLTPGANVLTF.

The chain carries TRBV4-2 and TRBJ2-1. Germline V lookup: CDR1 LGHNA, CDR2 YNFKEQ. There are 12 residues in the CDR3. CDR3 sequence reads: CASSVFYNEQFF.

V and J are TRBV7-9 and TRBJ2-5. Germline V gene lookup returns CDR1 SEHNR and CDR2 FQNEAQ (reference sequence). CDR3 length: 12 amino acids. CDR3: CASSSFEETQYF.

The chain is built from TRBV5-6 and TRBJ2-1; with no DNA, the TCRdb D assignment of TRBD2 cannot be verified. The CDR3 consists of 14 residues. CDR1 is SGHDT, CDR2 YYEEEE, per germline. CDR3: CASTGRKGRNEQFF.

V usage is TRBV2 and J usage is TRBJ1-3; TCRdb outputs TRBD1, but without DNA this stays unchecked. The CDR3 is made up of 15 amino acids. Germline V gives CDR1 SNHLY, CDR2 FYNNEI. CDR3 residues: CASRVGTGQGNTIYF.

The V and J genes are TRBV25-1 and TRBJ2-7; without DNA, the TCRdb call of TRBD2 cannot be checked. The CDR3 has 13 residues. CDR1 and CDR2 (germline): MGHDK, SYGVNS. CDR3 amino acids: CASSDLLVGEQYF.

The chain uses TRBV7-6 and TRBJ2-3; the D call from TCRdb, TRBD2, cannot be confirmed without DNA. The CDR3 runs 17 residues. Germline CDR1 is SGHVS and CDR2 is FNYEAQ. The CDR3 spells CASSGAGGPPITDTQYF.

This sequence joins TRBV7-9 and TRBJ2-3. Germline V CDR1 and CDR2: SEHNR, FQNEAQ (reference sequence). The CDR3 is made up of 15 amino acids. The CDR3 here is CASSPKNRLSDTQYF.

The gene calls are TRBV7-9 and TRBJ1-1. The CDR3 contains 15 residues. The germline V gene encodes CDR1 SEHNR and CDR2 FQNEAQ (reference sequence). CDR3 residues: CASRPPPRLGTEAFF.

The V call is TRBV29-1, the J call TRBJ2-7; the D call from TCRdb, TRBD1, cannot be confirmed without DNA. The CDR3 runs 11 residues. Germline CDR1 is SQVTM and CDR2 is ANQGSEA. The CDR3 loop is CSVQGGYEQYF.

The chain carries TRBV7-8 and TRBJ2-7; there is no DNA to check the TCRdb D call of TRBD2. The CDR3 covers 13 residues. CDR1 SGHVS and CDR2 FQNEAQ come from the germline V gene. The CDR3 loop reads CASSPTRAYEQYF.

The chain uses TRBV5-5 and TRBJ2-1; checking the TCRdb D call of TRBD2 is not possible without DNA. The CDR3 sequence is 16 residues long. Germline V gives CDR1 SGHKS, CDR2 YYEKEE (reference sequence). CDR3 amino acids: CASSLAAGGRQGEQFF.